This T cell receptor beta chain was observed in a study of blood T cell repertoires in COVID-19. As for the study in general: Acute and convalescent COVID-19 samples came from the United States, Italy and Spain. In each case, the material was cDNA or gDNA derived from T cells, B-cell-depleted T cells, or PBMCs.

Original data processing: Amplified reference gene primers provided the basis for estimating nucleated cell counts. Assay: immunoSEQ multiplex PCR; the TCRdb copy retains only in-frame clones and omits some. For V, J and clone size, that table is used; D and trimming come from the DNA. Of over 140,000 clones listed, roughly 80% are singletons. The sample holds a few counts of this clone. The CDR3 extends over 17 amino acids. V was cut by 7 bases and J by 3 bases, with 25 bases left in between. The V gene's germline CDR1 is SNHLY and CDR2 FYNNEI. This clonotype was sampled from a woman aged 50 to 65 with active or convalescent COVID-19. Specimen: peripheral blood. The rearrangement uses TRBV2 and TRBJ2-7; a weak D match, TRBD2 (5 bases). CDR3: CASTADPTAPGYYEQYF. The CDR3 DNA sequence: TGTGCCAGCACCGCCGACCCCACAGCCCCGGGGTACTACGAGCAGTACTTC.